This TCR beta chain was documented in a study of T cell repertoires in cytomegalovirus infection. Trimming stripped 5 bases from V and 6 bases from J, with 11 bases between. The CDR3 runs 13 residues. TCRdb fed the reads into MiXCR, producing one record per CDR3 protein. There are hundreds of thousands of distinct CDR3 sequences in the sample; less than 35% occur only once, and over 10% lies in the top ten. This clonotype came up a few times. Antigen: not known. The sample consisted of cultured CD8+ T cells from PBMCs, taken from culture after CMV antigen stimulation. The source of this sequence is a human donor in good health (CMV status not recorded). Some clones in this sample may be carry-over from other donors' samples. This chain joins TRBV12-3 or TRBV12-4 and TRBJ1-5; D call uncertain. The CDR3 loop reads CASSRAGGQPQHF. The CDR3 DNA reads TGTGCCAGCAGTAGGGCCGGTGGTCAGCCCCAGCATTTT.